Shown below are 14 T cell receptor beta chains from a single sample sequenced in a study of control samples from healthy donors and cancer patients. Repertoires were generated with immunoSEQ multiplex PCR, while TCRdb's copy carries only in-frame clones and drops some. The repertoire has under 200,000 clones, 91% of them found once; the top ten carry approximately 1.5%. Source material: blood. The source is a woman in her twenties or thirties in good health.

This clone was picked up one time. This chain uses TRBV3-1 (or the pseudogene TRBV3-2) with TRBJ2-7; the D is unclear. The CDR3 extends over 11 amino acids. From germline, CDR1 is LGHDT and CDR2 YNNKEL (reference sequence). Trimming removed 0 bases from V and 5 bases from J, with 2 bases in between. The CDR3 DNA is TGTGCCAGCAGCCAAGACAACGAGCAGTACTTC. It codes for CASSQDNEQYF.

The gene calls are TRBV11-3 and TRBJ2-7, with 10 bases lining up with TRBD2. There are 19 residues in the CDR3. V trimming: 1 base; J trimming: 1 base; junction bases outside the gene matches: 13. Germline V gene data show CDR1 as SGHNT and CDR2 as YENEEA. The CDR3 loop is CASSLVLGLAGDTSYEQYF. CDR3 nucleotide sequence: TGTGCCAGCAGCTTAGTTCTTGGGCTAGCGGGAGATACGTCCTACGAGCAGTACTTC. Together with reference TRBV11-3 and TRBJ2-7, the CDR3 gives the full variable domain: EAGVVQSPRYKIIEKKQPVAFWCNPISGHNTLYWYLQNLGQGPELLIRYENEEAVDDSQLPKDRFSAERLKGVDSTLKIQPAELGDSAVYLCASSLVLGLAGDTSYEQYFGPGTRLTVT.

The rearrangement uses TRBV5-5 and TRBJ1-2; no firm D call. This CDR3 is built from 16 residues. The V gene's germline CDR1 is SGHKS and CDR2 YYEKEE (reference sequence). The ends were cut back, 6 bases at V and 0 bases at J, with 18 bases in the middle. CDR3: CASKLGPSATNYGYTF. Written as DNA, the CDR3 is TGTGCCAGCAAATTGGGCCCCTCCGCTACTAACTATGGCTACACCTTC.

This chain links TRBV3-1 (or the pseudogene TRBV3-2) with TRBJ1-5; D is unclear. Per germline, CDR1 LGHDT and CDR2 YNNKEL (reference sequence). The CDR3 consists of 13 residues. Between the trimmed V and J ends, which lost 1 base and 7 bases, there was a span of 8 bases. CDR3: CASSQGGRQPQHF. The CDR3 DNA reads as TGTGCCAGCAGCCAAGGAGGGCGGCAGCCCCAGCATTTT.

The rearrangement uses TRBV2 and TRBJ2-1; 7 nucleotides align to TRBD2. Trimming cost V 4 bases and J 8 bases; bases outside gene matches: 5. This CDR3 spans 13 amino acids. Looked up from germline, CDR1 is SNHLY and CDR2 is FYNNEI. The CDR3 bases are TGTGCCAGCAGTGGTTCTAGCGGATATGAGCAGTTCTTC. Its translation is CASSGSSGYEQFF.

J is TRBJ2-1 and V is TRBV11-2; 9 bases map to TRBD1. The V and J ends lost 4 bases and 8 bases, in that order; junction bases with no gene match: 9. The CDR3 has 15 amino acids. Germline V gives CDR1 SGHAT, CDR2 FQNNGV. Here the CDR3 reads CASSSRDRARDEQFF. Written as DNA, the CDR3 is TGTGCCAGCAGCTCGCGGGACAGGGCTAGGGATGAGCAGTTCTTC. Full variable domain (outside the CDR3, taken from reference TRBV11-2 and TRBJ2-1): EAGVAQSPRYKIIEKRQSVAFWCNPISGHATLYWYQQILGQGPKLLIQFQNNGVVDDSQLPKDRFSAERLKGVDSTLKIQPAKLEDSAVYLCASSSRDRARDEQFFGPGTRLTVL.

The chain recombines TRBV6-5 with TRBJ1-6; D call uncertain. Germline lookup yields CDR1 MNHEY and CDR2 SVGAGI. The CDR3 length is 12 residues. Trimming shortened V by 6 bases and J by 8 bases, and 8 bases separated the two germline ends. The CDR3 loop reads CASRGGDSPLHF. Here the CDR3 DNA reads TGTGCCAGCAGGGGCGGGGATTCACCCCTCCACTTT.

The chain is built from TRBV3-1 (or the pseudogene TRBV3-2) and TRBJ1-1, with a tentative D call TRBD1 (5 bases). The CDR3 is 14 residues long. Germline values: CDR1 LGHDT, CDR2 YNNKEL (reference sequence). Trimming pared 0 bases from V and 1 base from J, leaving 6 bases between. CDR3: CASSQDRANTEAFF. The DNA for the CDR3 is TGTGCCAGCAGCCAAGACAGGGCGAACACTGAAGCTTTCTTT.

This chain connects TRBV2 to TRBJ1-3; D is ambiguous. Germline values: CDR1 SNHLY, CDR2 FYNNEI. The CDR3 sequence is 13 residues long. With 7 bases removed from V and 1 base from J, the gap between germline ends came to 8 bases. The CDR3 loop is CASTRESGNTIYF. CDR3 DNA: TGTGCCAGCACCCGGGAATCTGGAAACACCATATATTTT.

The CDR3 nucleotides are TGTGCCACCAGCAGAGTCAGGGGCACTGAAGCTTTCTTT. Amino acid sequence: CATSRVRGTEAFF. V gene TRBV15 combines with J gene TRBJ1-1; perhaps TRBD1 as D (6 bases). V was trimmed by 1 base and J by 4 bases, leaving 7 bases between them. The CDR3 runs to 13 residues. The germline CDR1 and CDR2 sequences are LNHNV and YYDKDF (reference sequence).

The DNA for the CDR3 is TGTGCCAGCAGTCGGGGGGCCGGGGAGACCCAGTACTTC. Protein: CASSRGAGETQYF. The V gene is TRBV12-3 or TRBV12-4, the J gene TRBJ2-5; a weak D match, TRBD2 (7 bases). V was clipped by 5 bases and J by 5 bases, with 12 bases between them. CDR3 length: 13 residues.

This chain's CDR3 is CASSPSQGETQYF. CDR3 DNA sequence: TGTGCCAGCTCACCATCGCAGGGCGAGACCCAGTACTTC. The chain uses TRBV18 and TRBJ2-5, with D perhaps matching TRBD1 (5 bases). The CDR3 extends over 13 amino acids. Trimming pared 2 bases from V and 5 bases from J, leaving 9 bases between. The germline V gene encodes CDR1 KGHSH and CDR2 LQKENI.

This clone was seen once. The V gene is TRBV4-1, the J gene TRBJ2-1; a possible D gene is TRBD2 (5 bases). This CDR3 spans 15 amino acids. The V and J ends lost 2 bases and 0 bases respectively, with 8 bases between them. Germline V CDR1 and CDR2: MGHRA, YSYEKL. The CDR3 bases are TGCGCCAGCAGCCAAACTAGGAGCTCCTACAATGAGCAGTTCTTC. Residues: CASSQTRSSYNEQFF.

The chain combines TRBV4-3 with TRBJ2-3, with 10 bases identical to TRBD1. CDR1 LGHNA and CDR2 YSLEER come from the germline V gene. The CDR3 covers 15 residues. The ends lost 1 base at V and 5 bases at J; junction bases unmatched: 3. The chain's CDR3 is CASSQGQGAIDTQYF. The CDR3, as DNA: TGCGCCAGCAGCCAAGGACAGGGGGCTATAGATACGCAGTATTTT.